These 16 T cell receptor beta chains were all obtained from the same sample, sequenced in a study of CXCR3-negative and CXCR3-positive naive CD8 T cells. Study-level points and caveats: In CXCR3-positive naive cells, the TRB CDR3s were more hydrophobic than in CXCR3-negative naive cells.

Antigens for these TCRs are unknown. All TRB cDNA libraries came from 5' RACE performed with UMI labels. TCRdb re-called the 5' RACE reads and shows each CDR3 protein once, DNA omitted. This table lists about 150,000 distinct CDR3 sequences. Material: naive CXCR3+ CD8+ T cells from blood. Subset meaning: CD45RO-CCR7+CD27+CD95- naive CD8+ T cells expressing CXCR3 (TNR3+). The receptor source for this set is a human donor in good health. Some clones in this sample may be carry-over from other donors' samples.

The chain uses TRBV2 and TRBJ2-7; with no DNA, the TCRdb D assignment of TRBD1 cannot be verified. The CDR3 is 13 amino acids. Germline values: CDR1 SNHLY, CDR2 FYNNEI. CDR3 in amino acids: CASSVTGIYEQYF.

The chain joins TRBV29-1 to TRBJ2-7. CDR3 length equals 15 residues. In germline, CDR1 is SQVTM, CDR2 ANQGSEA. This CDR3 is CSVEVGLVGDYEQYF.

The CDR3 region is CSVVAGLTFYEQYF. The chain carries TRBV29-1 and TRBJ2-7; TCRdb designates TRBD1, a call that cannot be tested without DNA. The CDR3 extends over 14 amino acids. Germline assignment: CDR1 SQVTM and CDR2 ANQGSEA.

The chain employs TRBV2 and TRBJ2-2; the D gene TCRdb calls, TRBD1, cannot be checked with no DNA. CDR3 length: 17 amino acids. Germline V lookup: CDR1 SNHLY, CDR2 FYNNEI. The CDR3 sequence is CASSEDLGTGNTGELFF.

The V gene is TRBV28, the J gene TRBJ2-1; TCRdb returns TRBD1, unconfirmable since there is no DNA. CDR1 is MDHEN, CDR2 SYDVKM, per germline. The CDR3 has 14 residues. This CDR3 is CASSPGHRYNEQFF.

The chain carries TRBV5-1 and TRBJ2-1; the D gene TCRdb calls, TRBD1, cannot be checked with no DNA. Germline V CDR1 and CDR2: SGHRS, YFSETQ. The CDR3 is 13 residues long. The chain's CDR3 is CASSLTGFNEQFF.

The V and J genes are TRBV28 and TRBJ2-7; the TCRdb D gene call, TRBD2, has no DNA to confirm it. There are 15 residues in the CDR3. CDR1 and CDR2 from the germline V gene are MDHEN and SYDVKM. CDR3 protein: CASSLAGIVIYEQYF.

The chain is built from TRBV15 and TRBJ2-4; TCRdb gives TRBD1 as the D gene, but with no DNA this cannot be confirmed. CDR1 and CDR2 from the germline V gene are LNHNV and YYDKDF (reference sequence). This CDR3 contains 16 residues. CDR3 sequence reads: CPTSREQGWQGNIQYF. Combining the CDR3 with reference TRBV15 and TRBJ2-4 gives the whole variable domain DAMVIQNPRYQVTQFGKPVTLSCSQTLNHNVMYWYQQKSSQAPKLLFHYYDKDFNNEADTPDNFQSRRPNTSFCFLDIRSPGLGDTAMYLCPTSREQGWQGNIQYFGAGTRLSVL.

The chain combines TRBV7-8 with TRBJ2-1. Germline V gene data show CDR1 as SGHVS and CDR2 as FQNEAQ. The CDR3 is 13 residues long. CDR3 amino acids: CASSLEASFEQFF.

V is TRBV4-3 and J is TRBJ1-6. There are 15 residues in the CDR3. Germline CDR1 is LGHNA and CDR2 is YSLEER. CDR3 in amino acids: CASSQEAGRNSPLHF.

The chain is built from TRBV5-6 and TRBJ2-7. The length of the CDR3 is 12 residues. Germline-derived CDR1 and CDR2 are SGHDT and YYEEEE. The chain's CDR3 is CASHGVSYEQYF.

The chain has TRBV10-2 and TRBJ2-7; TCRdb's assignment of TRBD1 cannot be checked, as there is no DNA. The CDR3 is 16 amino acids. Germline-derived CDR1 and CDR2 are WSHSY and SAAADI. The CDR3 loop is CASSTPDRGLFHEQYF.

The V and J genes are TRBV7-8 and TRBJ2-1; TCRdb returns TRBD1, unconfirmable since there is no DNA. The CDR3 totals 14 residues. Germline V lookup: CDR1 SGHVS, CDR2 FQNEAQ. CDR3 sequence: CASSLASGPYEQFF.

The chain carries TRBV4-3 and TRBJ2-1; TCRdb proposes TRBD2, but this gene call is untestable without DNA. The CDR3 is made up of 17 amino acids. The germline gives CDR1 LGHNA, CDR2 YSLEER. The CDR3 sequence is CASSQFSTSGGYNEQFF.

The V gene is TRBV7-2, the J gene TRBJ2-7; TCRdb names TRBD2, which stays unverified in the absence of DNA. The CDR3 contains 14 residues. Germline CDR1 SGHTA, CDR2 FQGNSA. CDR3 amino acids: CASSLLAGVYEQYF. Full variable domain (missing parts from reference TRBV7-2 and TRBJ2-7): GAGVSQSPSNKVTEKGKDVELRCDPISGHTALYWYRQSLGQGLEFLIYFQGNSAPDKSGLPSDRFSAERTGGSVSTLTIQRTQQEDSAVYLCASSLLAGVYEQYFGPGTRLTVT.

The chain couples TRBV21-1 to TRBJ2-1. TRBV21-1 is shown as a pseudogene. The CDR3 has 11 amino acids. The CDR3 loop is CASSKGLEQFF.